The present T cell receptor (beta chain) was sequenced within a study of T cell responses to AZD1222 COVID-19 vaccine. Findings and caveats of the study: Repertoires were obtained only post-peak T cell response. Spike-specific TCR breadth and depth were elevated following two AZD1222 doses.

Analyses pooled second doses at about 4 or about 12 weeks. Method: immunoSEQ multiplex PCR; TCRdb's copy keeps in-frame clones and lacks some. The sample has under 95,000 clones, 80% to 90% seen once. The CDR3 length is 13 residues. Trimming removed 5 bases at V and 1 base at J, with 8 bases between. With regard to this clone: Its specificity is not known.

The sequences come from peripheral blood, collected 28 days after the second AZD1222 dose. J is TRBJ1-2 and V is TRBV12-3 or TRBV12-4; D is undetermined. The source of this sequence is an adult who received the AZD1222 COVID-19 vaccine. The CDR3 nucleotides read TGTGCCAGCAGTCGAGCAGATAACTATGGCTACACCTTC. Translation gives CASSRADNYGYTF.